The 8 T cell receptor beta chains presented below share a single source sample, sequenced in a study of blood T cell repertoires in COVID-19. Sequencing used immunoSEQ multiplex PCR; TCRdb keeps in-frame clones, though not all of them. Of roughly 73,000 clones listed, around 89% are singletons. Sample: peripheral blood. The receptors shown here come from a human donor in a cohort sampled during active COVID-19.

This chain links TRBV11-2 with TRBJ2-5, with 8 positions matching TRBD1. Germline CDR1 is SGHAT and CDR2 is FQNNGV. The CDR3 extends over 14 amino acids. The trim removed 4 bases at V and 4 bases at J, leaving 5 bases unmatched. The CDR3 bases are TGTGCCAGCAGCTCCAGGGGGCTAGGAGAGACCCAGTACTTC. Its protein is CASSSRGLGETQYF.

This sequence joins TRBV28 and TRBJ2-3; possible D gene TRBD2, 5 bases. V was shortened by 9 bases and J by 3 bases, with 10 bases between the two germline ends. Germline assignment: CDR1 MDHEN and CDR2 SYDVKM. This CDR3 is 12 amino acids long. CDR3 sequence: CASQEVTDTQYF. In nucleotides, the CDR3 is TGTGCCAGTCAGGAGGTTACAGATACGCAGTATTTT.

The CDR3 protein is CATRSTTSGYNEQFF. CDR3 coding DNA: TGTGCCACCCGGTCCACGACTAGCGGGTACAATGAGCAGTTCTTC. This chain links TRBV19 with TRBJ2-1; 10 bases align to TRBD2. V dropped 10 bases and J dropped 4; count of bases not matched to a gene: 10. CDR1 is LNHDA and CDR2 is SQIVND in the germline V gene (reference sequence). This CDR3 contains 15 residues.

This chain joins TRBV11-2 and TRBJ2-5; D gene ambiguous. V was cut by 6 bases and J by 4 bases, with 6 bases left in between. The CDR3 spans 11 residues. CDR1 is SGHAT and CDR2 is FQNNGV in the germline V gene. The CDR3 DNA follows: TGTGCCAGCAGTCGCGTAGAGACCCAGTACTTC. Translating gives CASSRVETQYF. Full variable domain (outside the CDR3, taken from reference TRBV11-2 and TRBJ2-5): EAGVAQSPRYKIIEKRQSVAFWCNPISGHATLYWYQQILGQGPKLLIQFQNNGVVDDSQLPKDRFSAERLKGVDSTLKIQPAKLEDSAVYLCASSRVETQYFGPGTRLLVL.

This clone was picked up a small number of times. V is TRBV7-2 and J is TRBJ1-2, with TRBD1 matching over 9 bases. V gave up 2 bases and J gave up 5 bases; unmatched junction bases: 3. Germline values: CDR1 SGHTA, CDR2 FQGNSA. This CDR3 region has 14 residues. The DNA of the CDR3 is TGTGCCAGCAGCTTACCGGGACAGGGTTATGGCTACACCTTC. It specifies CASSLPGQGYGYTF.

This clone was found once. This CDR3 is CASSQIGTSGRWSTDTQYF. The CDR3, as DNA: TGTGCCAGCAGCCAAATCGGGACTAGCGGGAGGTGGAGCACAGATACGCAGTATTTT. The chain combines TRBV11-2 with TRBJ2-3; 15 nucleotides line up with TRBD2. The V gene end was trimmed by 5 bases and the J gene end by 0 bases; junction bases not matched to a gene: 9. Looked up from germline, CDR1 is SGHAT and CDR2 is FQNNGV. CDR3 length: 19 residues.

The rearrangement links TRBV10-3 to TRBJ2-7, with 8 bases identical to TRBD1. Germline CDR1 reads ENHRY; CDR2 reads SYGVKD. V lost 5 bases and J lost 2; bases outside the gene matches: 5. This CDR3 is built from 14 residues. The CDR3 spells CAISSGQGAYEQYF. The CDR3, as DNA: TGTGCCATCAGTTCCGGACAGGGCGCCTACGAGCAGTACTTC.

The J gene is TRBJ1-6, the V gene TRBV7-9; the D gene is possibly TRBD1 (5 bases). The CDR3 extends over 15 amino acids. With 1 base removed from V and 4 bases from J, the gap between germline ends came to 8 bases. The V gene's germline CDR1 is SEHNR and CDR2 FQNEAQ (reference sequence). The DNA for the CDR3 is TGTGCCAGCAGCTTAGTGACAGATTATAATTCACCCCTCCACTTT. Its translation: CASSLVTDYNSPLHF.